The entry below gives a single T cell receptor (beta chain) sequence along with its context. Its antigen target is currently unknown. Base qualities are not recorded, but no much larger clone differs from it by a single base. From cysteine to phenylalanine, the CDR3 is 13 amino acids long. Kept here is only the CDR3 DNA, which spans 39 bases and is read in frame from base 1. Based on the germline V gene, the CDR1 and CDR2 sequences are SGHAT and FQNNGV. The germline V end is reduced by 5 bases and the J end by 4 bases; junction bases left unmatched: 4. The data originate from a study of T cell repertoires in ileal Crohn's disease (dated by TCRdb to the late 2010s). Concerning the study at large: The median duration of disease was around 8 years, and at the time of surgery 35% to 45% of patients were active smokers. Surgery was performed for a complication in all patients, with stricturing disease in roughly 60% and penetrating disease in approximately 40%. Postoperative therapy was given to about half of the patients, with thiopurines administered to fewer than 13 patients and anti-TNF agents administered to 15 to 20 patients. TCR repertoire analysis was performed in 45 to 65 Crohn's disease patients drawn from a prospective multicentre cohort. The study was conducted in parallel with a multicentre cohort built to find predictors of early endoscopic recurrence after ileocolonic resection. Endoscopic postoperative recurrence was defined as a Rutgeerts score above i0. A total of about 170 mucosal samples from 57 patients were sequenced, with samples obtained at several locations on the surgical specimen and at postoperative endoscopy. What the research found in general, with its limitations: Compared with CD4 T cells, sorted CD8 T cells contained more high-frequency clones, which suggests that the mucosal expansions were mostly CD8. Higher high-frequency clone percentages at surgery were associated with endoscopic recurrence; all patients with clonality above 26.8% (18/57) had recurrence. Only a subgroup of patients, of unstated size, had mucosal CD4 and CD8 T cells sorted and sequenced. Compared with non-smokers, patients who were active smokers at surgery showed a significantly higher proportion of clonal expansions (about 27% vs 20%, p=0.02).

Adults with ileal or ileocolonic Crohn's disease for whom ileocolonic resection was indicated were considered eligible. Whole ileal mucosal biopsies were stored frozen at -80°C before DNA extraction. Genomic DNA was extracted from frozen whole biopsies with a TRizol-based method and quantified on a NanoDrop 2000 spectrophotometer. For commercial TCRB immunosequencing, approximately 500 nanograms of biopsy DNA were submitted for each sample. A two-step, amplification bias-controlled multiplex PCR was used by Adaptive Biotechnology to amplify CDR3 regions from genomic DNA. Primers for every V and J gene segment were used in the first PCR, and barcodes and Illumina adapters were added in the second PCR. CDR3 libraries were sequenced using an Illumina instrument. The paper's data handling went like this. The analysis used both the pipelines supplied by the vendor and custom analysis of the raw data in R/Bioconductor with R version 3.3.0. Clonality, ranging from 0 to 1, was calculated as the inverse of the normalised Shannon entropy of all productive clones. The repertoire share taken up by the top 100 clones defined high-frequency clones, and only clones that passed a 95% confidence test were kept. The Simpson index measured repertoire diversity, and the Morisita-Horn index measured overlap between samples. TCRdb mirrors the immuneACCESS table, restricted to in-frame sequences. Some clones are absent from its copies; in checked studies, under half trace to an unresolved V gene, and the reason for the others is unknown. V and J calls plus clone size are reproduced from that table; the DNA served to infer D and trimming. In this sample the table shows tens of thousands of clones, roughly 81% of which occur a single time. 5.5% to 6.5% of the sample rests with the top ten.

The chain links TRBV11-2 with TRBJ1-2; 7 bases in the junction line up with TRBD1. Sequenced input: ileal tissue. This receptor was identified in an adult with Crohn's disease. The sequenced DNA: TGTGCCAGCAGCCCTGACAGGGTCTATGGCTACACCTTC. This sequence encodes CASSPDRVYGYTF.